This T cell receptor beta chain was retrieved from a study of cytomegalovirus exposure and HLA in healthy donors. Study-wide results and limits: Association of a missense DCLRE1C variant with TCR beta V- and J-gene trimming was reported in a later analysis. Further analysis was carried out later, and it showed several of the most significant clusters appearing linked to common viral pathogens. Earlier analysis looked at TCR beta V segments, and most were productive about 90% or about 30% of the time.

At collection, donors were nominally healthy, but unrecorded immune exposures were probable. As concerns this clone: Its antigen is undetermined.

V lost 5 bases and J lost 6, with 7 bases in between. Germline-derived CDR1 and CDR2 are MGHDK and SYGVNS. CDR3 length: 12 amino acids. The PCR had 60 Vbeta and 13 Jbeta primers. Sequenced by immunoSEQ multiplex PCR; TCRdb stores in-frame clones only, minus some. This sample has about 69,000 clones, with around 74% found just once. Material for sequencing was PBMCs. The rearrangement links TRBV25-1 to TRBJ2-2, with unresolved D. The sequence came from a woman aged 55-75 years in good health and CMV-seropositive. CDR3 in DNA: TGTGCCAGCAGTCCCCCCGCCGGGGAGCTGTTTTTT. Amino acid sequence: CASSPPAGELFF.